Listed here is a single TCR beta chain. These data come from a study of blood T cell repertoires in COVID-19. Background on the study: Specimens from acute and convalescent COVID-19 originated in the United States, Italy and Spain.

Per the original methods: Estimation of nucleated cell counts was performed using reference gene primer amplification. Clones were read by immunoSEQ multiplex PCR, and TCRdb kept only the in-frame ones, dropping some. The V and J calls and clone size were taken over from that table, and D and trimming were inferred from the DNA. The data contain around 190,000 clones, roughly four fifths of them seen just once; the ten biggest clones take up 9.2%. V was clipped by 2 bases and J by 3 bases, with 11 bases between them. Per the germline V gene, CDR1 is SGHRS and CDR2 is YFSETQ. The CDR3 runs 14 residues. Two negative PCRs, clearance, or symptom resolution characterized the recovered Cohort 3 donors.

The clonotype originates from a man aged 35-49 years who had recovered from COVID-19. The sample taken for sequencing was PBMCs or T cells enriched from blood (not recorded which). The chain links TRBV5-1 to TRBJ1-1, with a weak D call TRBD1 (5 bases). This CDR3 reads CASSFVIGDTEAFF. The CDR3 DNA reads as TGCGCCAGCAGCTTTGTTATAGGGGACACTGAAGCTTTCTTT.